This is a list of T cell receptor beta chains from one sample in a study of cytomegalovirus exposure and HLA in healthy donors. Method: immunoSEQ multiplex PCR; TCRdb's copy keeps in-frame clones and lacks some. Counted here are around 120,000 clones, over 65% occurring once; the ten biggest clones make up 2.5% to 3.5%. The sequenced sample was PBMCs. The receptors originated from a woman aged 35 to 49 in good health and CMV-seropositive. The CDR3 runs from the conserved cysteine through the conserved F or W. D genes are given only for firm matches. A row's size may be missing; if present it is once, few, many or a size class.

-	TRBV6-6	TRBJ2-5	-	TGTGCCAGCACCGGCAGGGGACAAGAGACCCAGTACTTC	CASTGRGQETQYF
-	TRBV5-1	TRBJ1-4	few	TGCGCCAGCAGCTTGGCAGCAACTAATGAAAAACTGTTTTTT	CASSLAATNEKLFF
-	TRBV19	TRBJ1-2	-	TGTGCCAGTAGCGGGACCAGTTGGGGGGAGAACTATGGCTACACCTTC	CASSGTSWGENYGYTF
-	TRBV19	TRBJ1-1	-	TGTGCCAGTAGCCAAACCGGGACAACGAACACTGAAGCTTTCTTT	CASSQTGTTNTEAFF
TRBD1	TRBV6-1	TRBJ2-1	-	TGTGCCAGCAGTGGGGACAGGGCCCTATACAATGAGCAGTTCTTC	CASSGDRALYNEQFF
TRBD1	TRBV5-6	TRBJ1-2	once	TGTGCCAGCAGCTGGGGGACAGGGATGTATGGCTACACCTTC	CASSWGTGMYGYTF
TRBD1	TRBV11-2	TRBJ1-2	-	TGTGCCAGCAGCTTATTTCTGGACAGGGGAGGCTACACCTTC	CASSLFLDRGGYTF
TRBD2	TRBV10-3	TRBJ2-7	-	TGTGCCATCAGTGAGTCGTCACTAGCGGGAGGTGGGGCGAGGGAGCAGTACTTC	CAISESSLAGGGAREQYF
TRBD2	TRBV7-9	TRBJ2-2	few	TGTGCCAGCAGCACCGGGGGGTCCGACACCGGGGAGCTGTTTTTT	CASSTGGSDTGELFF
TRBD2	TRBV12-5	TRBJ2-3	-	TGTGCTAGTGGTTTGATCGGGGGGGCAGGAGATACGCAGTATTTT	CASGLIGGAGDTQYF
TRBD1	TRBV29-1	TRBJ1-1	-	TGCAGCGTTGAAGATTTTCGAGGCCCACAGGGGGGCGACACTGAAGCTTTCTTT	CSVEDFRGPQGGDTEAFF
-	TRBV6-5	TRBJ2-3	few	TGTGCCAGCAGTTATAGCGTCGCTAGCACAGATACGCAGTATTTT	CASSYSVASTDTQYF
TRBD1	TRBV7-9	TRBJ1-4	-	TGTGCCAGCAGCTTAGGAGCCGGGACAGGTGAAAAACTGTTTTTT	CASSLGAGTGEKLFF
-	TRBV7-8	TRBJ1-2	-	TGTGCCAGCAGCTTAACCCGACAGTCTAACTATGGCTACACCTTC	CASSLTRQSNYGYTF
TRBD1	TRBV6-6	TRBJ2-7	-	TGTGCCAGCAGAAGACAGGGAAGCGACGCTGGCTACGAGCAGTACTTC	CASRRQGSDAGYEQYF
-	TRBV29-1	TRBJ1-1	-	TGCAGCGTTGAGGTTCCTAAACAGCAAGCTTTCTTT	CSVEVPKQQAFF
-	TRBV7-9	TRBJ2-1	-	TGTTCCAGCAGCCCCCGGGGGACTGAGCAGTTCTTC	CSSSPRGTEQFF
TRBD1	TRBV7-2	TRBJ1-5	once	TGTGCCAGCAGCCCCCACCAGGGGGGCGTTGGTCAGCCCCAGCATTTT	CASSPHQGGVGQPQHF
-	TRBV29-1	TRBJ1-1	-	TGCAGCGCAGTGAGGGCTTTGGGGACTGAAGCTTTCTTT	CSAVRALGTEAFF
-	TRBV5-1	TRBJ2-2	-	TGCGCCAGCAGCCCAGGGGACACTTCGAACACCGGGGAGCTGTTTTTT	CASSPGDTSNTGELFF
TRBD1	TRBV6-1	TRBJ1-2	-	TGTGCCAGCAGGGGCAGGGGGCTCTACTATGGCTACACCTTC	CASRGRGLYYGYTF
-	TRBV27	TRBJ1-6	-	TGTGCCAGCAGACCAGCCAGGGTGTGGAATTCACCCCTCCACTTT	CASRPARVWNSPLHF
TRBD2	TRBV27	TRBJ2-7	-	TGTGCCAGCAGACTAGCGGGAGGGTACGAGCAGTACTTC	CASRLAGGYEQYF
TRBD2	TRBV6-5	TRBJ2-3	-	TGTGCCAGCAGTTCCTTTAGCGGGAGGGAAACAGATACGCAGTATTTT	CASSSFSGRETDTQYF
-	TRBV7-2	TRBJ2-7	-	TGTGCCAGCAGCTCCTTGGACATCTACGAGCAGTACTTC	CASSSLDIYEQYF
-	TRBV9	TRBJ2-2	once	TGTGCCAGCAGCGTGGAGGGAAACACCGGGGAGCTGTTTTTT	CASSVEGNTGELFF
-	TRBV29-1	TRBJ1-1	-	TGCAGGGTAGGCGGGAGCACTGAAGCTTTCTTT	CRVGGSTEAFF
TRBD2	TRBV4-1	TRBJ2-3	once	TGCGCCAGCAGCCAAGAACCTAGCGGGAGGAGGGGTAGCACAGATACGCAGTATTTT	CASSQEPSGRRGSTDTQYF
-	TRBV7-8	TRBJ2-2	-	TGTGCCAGCAGCCGGACACAGAACACCGGGGAGCTGTTTTTT	CASSRTQNTGELFF
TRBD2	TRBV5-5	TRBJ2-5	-	TGTGCCAGCAGCTCGGGAGGCGAAGAGACCCAGTACTTC	CASSSGGEETQYF
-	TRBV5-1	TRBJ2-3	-	TGCGCCAGCAGCCGAAGCGGTTTAAGCACAGATACGCAGTATTTT	CASSRSGLSTDTQYF
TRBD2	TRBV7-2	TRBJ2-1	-	TGTGCCAGCAGCTTAGGACGGGGGGGCCTGGGTGAGCAGTTCTTC	CASSLGRGGLGEQFF
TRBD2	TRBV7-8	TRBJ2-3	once	TGTGCCAGCAGCTTCAGATCTAGCGGGGTCACAGATACGCAGTATTTT	CASSFRSSGVTDTQYF
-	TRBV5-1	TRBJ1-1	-	TGCGCCAGCAGCTTGGGGAGGGGGAACACTGAAGCTTTCTTT	CASSLGRGNTEAFF
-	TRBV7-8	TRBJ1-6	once	TGTGCCAGCAGCTCAATGGCAGGGGACGTATCCTATAATTCACCCCTCCACTTT	CASSSMAGDVSYNSPLHF
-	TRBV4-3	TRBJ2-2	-	TGCGCCAGCAGCCAGGCCAGGGCCTCGAACACCGGGGAGCTGTTTTTT	CASSQARASNTGELFF
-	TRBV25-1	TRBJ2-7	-	TGTGCCAGCAGTGACTTCAGGGCCCTCTCCTACGAGCAGTACTTC	CASSDFRALSYEQYF
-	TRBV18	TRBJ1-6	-	TGTGCCAGCTCACCACCGGCCGGGAGCAATTCACCCCTCCACTTT	CASSPPAGSNSPLHF
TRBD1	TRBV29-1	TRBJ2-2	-	TGCAGCGCAGAGGGGTCGGACAGGGAACGCTCCGGGGAGCTGTTTTTT	CSAEGSDRERSGELFF
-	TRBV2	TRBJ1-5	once	TGTGCCAGCAGTGTTGGTTTGGAGAGCAATCAGCCCCAGCATTTT	CASSVGLESNQPQHF